This TCR beta chain was identified during a study of T cells after yellow fever vaccination. TCRdb recomputed calls from the 5' RACE reads with MiXCR, one row per CDR3 protein. The sample holds 320,000 or so distinct CDR3 sequences; 7% to 9% are singletons and the top ten take around 17%. Overall study results and limits: Post-booster reappearance was seen for most primary-vaccination clones (just over 95% CD4, around 91% CD8). Repertoires sorted by FACS could include abundant clonotypes that are contaminants from the bulk population. Clonotype sharing between CD4 and CD8 compartments was small.

The CDR3 consists of 13 residues. V was clipped by 5 bases and J by 7 bases, with 11 bases between them. Per germline, CDR1 KGHDR and CDR2 SFDVKD. Remarks on this clonotype: Its cognate antigen is unknown.

Here the sequenced sample was PBMCs, taken approximately 47 days after the first yellow fever vaccination. The origin of this receptor is a man younger than 30 who received the YFV17D yellow fever vaccine. This chain connects TRBV24-1 to TRBJ2-1; the D call may be TRBD1 or TRBD2 (5 bases each). The CDR3 region is CATSGGLGNEQFF. CDR3 DNA: TGTGCCACCAGTGGGGGGTTGGGGAATGAGCAGTTCTTC.